This T cell receptor (beta chain) was profiled in a study of OX40 agonist ivuxolimab in advanced cancers. Turning to the study itself: Three patients, one with hepatocellular carcinoma and two with cutaneous melanoma, achieved partial responses. Findings of the study overall: The 0.1-3.0 mg/kg partial responders had among the lowest clonal expansion. The work left the antigen specificity of expanded peripheral T cells undetermined.

The CDR3 runs 18 residues. The V gene end was trimmed by 0 bases and the J gene end by 6 bases; junction bases not matched to a gene: 13. Germline V gene lookup returns CDR1 LNHNV and CDR2 YYDKDF (reference sequence). In the case of this clone: Its antigen is as yet unknown.

Here immunoSEQ multiplex PCR was the method, and the copy in TCRdb shows in-frame clones only, minus some. The table has more than 50,000 clones, about 85% seen once. The starting material was CD4+ or CD8+ T cells sorted from blood, obtained in a trial of the OX40 agonist ivuxolimab. The sequence was obtained from an adult with an advanced solid tumor such as melanoma, head and neck, liver or kidney cancer. The chain couples TRBV15 to TRBJ2-1; TRBD2 aligns across 8 bases. This CDR3 reads CATSREGLGGRISNEQFF. The CDR3 coding sequence is TGTGCCACCAGCAGAGAAGGCCTTGGCGGGAGGATTTCCAATGAGCAGTTCTTC.